This entry features one TCR beta chain sequence. Its antigen is undetermined. This CDR3 comprises 13 residues. Germline assignment: CDR1 MNHEY and CDR2 SVGAGI. V lost 4 bases and J lost 9; bases outside the gene matches: 8. This sample is drawn from a study of T cells in Graves' hyperthyroidism and ophthalmopathy. Overall study findings and caveats: Peripheral blood also featured most of the thyroid clonotypes expanded above 0.001.

Diagnosis of hyperthyroidism was new in patients aged 18 to 65, and its duration was under 2 months. Regions amplified from RNA transcripts were the TCR beta CDR3 regions. TCR CDR3 underwent first-round RT-PCR with the HTBI primer set. TCRdb fed the multiplex PCR reads into MiXCR, producing one record per CDR3 protein. Among 300,000 to 450,000 distinct CDR3 sequences listed, about 17% were seen once. Sequencing used blood. This sequence originates from a woman aged 30 to 39 with Graves' hyperthyroidism that later progressed to Graves' ophthalmopathy. This chain joins TRBV6-5 and TRBJ1-1; 7 nucleotides match TRBD1. The chain's CDR3 is CASSLQGGDKAFF. For the CDR3, the DNA is TGTGCCAGCAGTTTGCAGGGGGGAGATAAAGCTTTCTTT.